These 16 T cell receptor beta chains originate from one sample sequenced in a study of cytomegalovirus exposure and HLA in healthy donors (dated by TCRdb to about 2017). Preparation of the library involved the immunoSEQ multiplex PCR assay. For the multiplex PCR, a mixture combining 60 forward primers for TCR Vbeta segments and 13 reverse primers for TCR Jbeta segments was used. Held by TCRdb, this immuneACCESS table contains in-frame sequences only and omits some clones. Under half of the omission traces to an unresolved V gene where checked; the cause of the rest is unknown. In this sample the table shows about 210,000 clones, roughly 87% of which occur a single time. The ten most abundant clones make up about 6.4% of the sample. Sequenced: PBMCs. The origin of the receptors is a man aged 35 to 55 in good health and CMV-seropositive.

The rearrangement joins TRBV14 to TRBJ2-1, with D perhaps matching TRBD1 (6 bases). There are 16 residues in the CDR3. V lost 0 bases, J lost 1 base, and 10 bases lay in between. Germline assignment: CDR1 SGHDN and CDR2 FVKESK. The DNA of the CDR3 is TGTGCCAGCAGCCAAGATCGAACAGGGTCCTACAATGAGCAGTTCTTC. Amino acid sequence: CASSQDRTGSYNEQFF.

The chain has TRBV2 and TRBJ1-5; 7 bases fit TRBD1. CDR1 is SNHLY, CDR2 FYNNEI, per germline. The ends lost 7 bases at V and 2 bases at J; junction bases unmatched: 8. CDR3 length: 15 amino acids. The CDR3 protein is CASTGVQGGNQPQHF. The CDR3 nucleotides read TGTGCCAGCACAGGGGTTCAGGGGGGCAATCAGCCCCAGCATTTT.

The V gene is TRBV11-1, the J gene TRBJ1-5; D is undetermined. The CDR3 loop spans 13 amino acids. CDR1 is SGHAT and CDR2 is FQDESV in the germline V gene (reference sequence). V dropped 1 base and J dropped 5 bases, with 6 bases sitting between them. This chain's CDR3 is CASSLGADQPQHF. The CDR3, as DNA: TGTGCCAGCAGCTTAGGGGCTGATCAGCCCCAGCATTTT.

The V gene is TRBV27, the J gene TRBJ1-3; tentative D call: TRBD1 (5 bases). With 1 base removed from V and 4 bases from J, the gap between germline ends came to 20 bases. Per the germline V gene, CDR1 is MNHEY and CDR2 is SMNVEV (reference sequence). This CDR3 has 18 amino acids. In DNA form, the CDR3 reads TGTGCCAGCAGTTTATATACCCCCGCGGGGGTGTCCGGAAACACCATATATTTT. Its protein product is CASSLYTPAGVSGNTIYF.

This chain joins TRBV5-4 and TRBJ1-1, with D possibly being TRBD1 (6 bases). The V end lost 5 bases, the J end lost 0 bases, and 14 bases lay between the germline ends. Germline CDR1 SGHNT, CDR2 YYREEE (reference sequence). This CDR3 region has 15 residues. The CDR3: CASSTGTPMNTEAFF. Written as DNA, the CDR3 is TGTGCCAGCAGTACCGGGACACCCATGAACACTGAAGCTTTCTTT.

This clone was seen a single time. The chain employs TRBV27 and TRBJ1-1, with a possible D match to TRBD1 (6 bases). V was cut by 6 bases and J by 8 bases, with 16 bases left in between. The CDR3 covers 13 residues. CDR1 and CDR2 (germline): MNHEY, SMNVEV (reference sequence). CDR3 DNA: TGTGCCAGCAGGTTCTGGACAGAGAACGAAGCTTTCTTT. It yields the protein CASRFWTENEAFF.

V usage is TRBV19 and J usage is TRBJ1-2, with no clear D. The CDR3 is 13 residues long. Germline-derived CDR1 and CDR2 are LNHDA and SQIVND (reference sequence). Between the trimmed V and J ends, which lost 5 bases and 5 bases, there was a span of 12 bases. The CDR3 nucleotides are TGTGCCAGTAGTGTTACGGGTTTGTATGGCTACACCTTC. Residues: CASSVTGLYGYTF.

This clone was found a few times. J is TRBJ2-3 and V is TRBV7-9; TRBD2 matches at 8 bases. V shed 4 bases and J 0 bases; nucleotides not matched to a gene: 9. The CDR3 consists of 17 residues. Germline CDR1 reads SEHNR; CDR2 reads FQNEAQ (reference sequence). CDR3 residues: CASSSPLAGSSTDTQYF. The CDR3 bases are TGTGCCAGCAGCTCCCCCTTAGCGGGAAGTAGCACAGATACGCAGTATTTT.

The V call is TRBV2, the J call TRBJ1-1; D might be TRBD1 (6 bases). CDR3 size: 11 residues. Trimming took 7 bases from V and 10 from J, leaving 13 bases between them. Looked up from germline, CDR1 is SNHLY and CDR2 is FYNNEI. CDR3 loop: CASTPDSGAFF. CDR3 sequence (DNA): TGTGCCAGCACCCCGGACAGTGGAGCTTTCTTT.

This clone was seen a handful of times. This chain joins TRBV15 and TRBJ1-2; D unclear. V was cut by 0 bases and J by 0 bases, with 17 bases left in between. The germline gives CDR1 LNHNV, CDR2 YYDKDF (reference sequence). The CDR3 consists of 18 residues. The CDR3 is CATSRDEGRAQPNYGYTF. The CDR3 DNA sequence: TGTGCCACCAGCAGAGATGAGGGAAGAGCTCAACCTAACTATGGCTACACCTTC.

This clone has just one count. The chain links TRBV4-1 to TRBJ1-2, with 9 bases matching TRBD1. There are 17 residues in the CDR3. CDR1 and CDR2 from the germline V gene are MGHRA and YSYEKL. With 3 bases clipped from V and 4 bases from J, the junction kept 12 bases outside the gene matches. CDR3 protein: CASSQKSSTGGGYGYTF. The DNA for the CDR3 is TGCGCCAGCAGCCAGAAATCCTCTACAGGGGGCGGCTATGGCTACACCTTC.

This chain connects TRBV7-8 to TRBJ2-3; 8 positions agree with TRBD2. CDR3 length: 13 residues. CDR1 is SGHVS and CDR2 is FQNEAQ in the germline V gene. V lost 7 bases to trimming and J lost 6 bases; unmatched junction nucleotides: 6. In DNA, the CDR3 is TGTGCCAGCATACGGGGGGGCGGTGATACGCAGTATTTT. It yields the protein CASIRGGGDTQYF.

CDR3 amino acids: CASSPRTSGKSTDTQYF. The CDR3 bases are TGTGCCAGCAGCCCCCGGACTAGCGGGAAAAGCACAGATACGCAGTATTTT. The chain uses TRBV9 and TRBJ2-3; TRBD2 agrees at 12 bases. Germline CDR1 SGDLS, CDR2 YYNGEE. CDR3 length: 17 amino acids. The ends lost 4 bases at V and 0 bases at J; junction bases unmatched: 6.

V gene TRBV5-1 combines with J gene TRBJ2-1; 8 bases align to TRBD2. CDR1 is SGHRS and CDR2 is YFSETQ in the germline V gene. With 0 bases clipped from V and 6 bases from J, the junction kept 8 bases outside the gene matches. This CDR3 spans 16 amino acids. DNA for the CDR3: TGCGCCAGCAGCTTGGATGCGGGAGGTACTCCCAATGAGCAGTTCTTC. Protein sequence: CASSLDAGGTPNEQFF.

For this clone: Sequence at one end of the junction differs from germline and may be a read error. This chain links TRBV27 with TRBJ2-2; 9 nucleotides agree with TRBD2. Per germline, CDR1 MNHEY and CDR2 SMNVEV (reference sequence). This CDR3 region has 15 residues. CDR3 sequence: CASSPGLAIVGKLFF. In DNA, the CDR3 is TGTGCCAGCAGTCCTGGACTAGCGATCGTCGGGAAGCTGTTTTTT.

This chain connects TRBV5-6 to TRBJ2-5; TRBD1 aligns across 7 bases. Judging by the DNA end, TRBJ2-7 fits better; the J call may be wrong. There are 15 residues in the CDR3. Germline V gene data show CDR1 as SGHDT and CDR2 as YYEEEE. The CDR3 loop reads CASRTRQGAPYEQYF. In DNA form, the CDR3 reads TGTGCCAGCAGGACCCGACAGGGCGCTCCCTACGAGCAGTACTTC.